The following is a T cell receptor (beta chain) sequence with its context. The sample comes from a study of blood T cell repertoires in COVID-19. As for the study in general: Sample material is recorded as cDNA or gDNA derived from T cells, B-cell-depleted T cells, or PBMCs.

Per germline, CDR1 DFQATT and CDR2 SNEGSKA (reference sequence). The CDR3 length is 11 residues. With 3 bases removed from V and 6 bases from J, the gap between germline ends came to 9 bases. Produced via immunoSEQ multiplex PCR; TCRdb's table is partial and in-frame only. The profile shows more than 200,000 clones, over 80% of them singletons. The gene calls are TRBV20-1 and TRBJ2-7, with D maybe TRBD2 (5 bases). The sequencing input was peripheral blood. This receptor was taken from an older woman with active or convalescent COVID-19. The DNA for the CDR3 is TGCAGTGCTAGTTCGGGATTCGAGCAGTACTTC. Encoded protein: CSASSGFEQYF.